This T cell receptor (beta chain) comes out of a study of response to subunit inactivated influenza vaccine. Regarding the study as a whole: Few new T cells, the authors suggested, are recruited by each seasonal influenza vaccination.

In germline, CDR1 is SEHNR, CDR2 FQNEAQ (reference sequence). The CDR3 sequence is 15 residues long. V lost 1 base and J lost 0, with 10 bases in between. This clonotype has a handful of counts. Its specificity is unknown. TCRdb redid the calling of the RT-PCR reads with MiXCR, one entry per CDR3 protein. The repertoire holds roughly 710,000 distinct CDR3 sequences, with about 14% as singletons. The source was PBMCs from blood, collected 14 days before vaccination. V usage is TRBV7-9 and J usage is TRBJ2-7; no definite D call. The receptor was isolated from a man aged 50 to 60 who received an inactivated influenza vaccine. The CDR3 is CASSLGSWASYEQYF. The CDR3 coding sequence is TGTGCCAGCAGCTTAGGAAGCTGGGCCTCCTACGAGCAGTACTTC.